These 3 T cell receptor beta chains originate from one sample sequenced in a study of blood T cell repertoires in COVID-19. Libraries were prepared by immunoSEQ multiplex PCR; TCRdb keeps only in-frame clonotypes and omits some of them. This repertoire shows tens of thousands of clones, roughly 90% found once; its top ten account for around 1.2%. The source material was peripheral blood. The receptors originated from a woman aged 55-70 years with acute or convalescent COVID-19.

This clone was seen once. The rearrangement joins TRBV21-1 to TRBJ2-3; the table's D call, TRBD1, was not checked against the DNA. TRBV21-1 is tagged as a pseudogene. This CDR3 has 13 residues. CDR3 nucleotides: TGTGCCAGCAGAGGGACAGACACAGATACGCAGTATTTT. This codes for CASRGTDTDTQYF.

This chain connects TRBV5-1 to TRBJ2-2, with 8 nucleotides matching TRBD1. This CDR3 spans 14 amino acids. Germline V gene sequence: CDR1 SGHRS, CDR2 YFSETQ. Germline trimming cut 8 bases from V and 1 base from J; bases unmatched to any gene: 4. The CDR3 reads CASSGQGNTGELFF. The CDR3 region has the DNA TGCGCCAGTAGCGGACAGGGGAACACCGGGGAGCTGTTTTTT.

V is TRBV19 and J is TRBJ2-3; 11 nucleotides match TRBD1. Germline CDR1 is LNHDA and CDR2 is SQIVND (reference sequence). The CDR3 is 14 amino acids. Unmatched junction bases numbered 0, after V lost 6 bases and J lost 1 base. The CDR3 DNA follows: TGTGCCAGTAGGGACAGGGGGCGCACAGATACGCAGTATTTT. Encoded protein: CASRDRGRTDTQYF.